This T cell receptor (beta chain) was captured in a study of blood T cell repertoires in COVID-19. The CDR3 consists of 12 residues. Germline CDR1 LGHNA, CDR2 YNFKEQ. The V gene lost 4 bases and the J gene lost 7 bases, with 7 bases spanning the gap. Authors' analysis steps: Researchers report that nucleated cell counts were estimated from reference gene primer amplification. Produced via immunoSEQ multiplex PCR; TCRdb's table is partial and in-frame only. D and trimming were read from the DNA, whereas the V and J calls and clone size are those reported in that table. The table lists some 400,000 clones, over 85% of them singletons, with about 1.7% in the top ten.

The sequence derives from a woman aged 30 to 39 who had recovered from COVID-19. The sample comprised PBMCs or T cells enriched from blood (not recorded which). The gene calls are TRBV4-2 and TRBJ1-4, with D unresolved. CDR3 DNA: TGTGCCAGCAGCCCGCTAAGTGAAAAACTGTTTTTT. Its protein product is CASSPLSEKLFF.